These 28 T cell receptor beta chains came from one sample sequenced in a study of cytomegalovirus exposure and HLA in healthy donors. The study ran its PCR with 60 Vbeta and 13 Jbeta primers. Some clones are missing from TCRdb's copy, which holds only in-frame ones; the method was immunoSEQ multiplex PCR. The table lists 45,000 to 60,000 clones, about 70% of them singletons, with just under 6.5% in the top ten. The sequencing input was PBMCs. These receptors all stem from a man aged 30 to 39 in good health and CMV-seronegative.

This sequence joins TRBV5-1 and TRBJ2-2; 7 bases are a match to TRBD1. Trimming took 5 bases from V and 6 from J; bases not matched to a gene: 7. The germline gives CDR1 SGHRS, CDR2 YFSETQ. The CDR3 is 14 amino acids. This CDR3 reads CASRLLQGSGELFF. CDR3 nucleotide sequence: TGCGCCAGCAGACTTTTACAGGGGTCCGGGGAGCTGTTTTTT.

Concerning this clone itself: Other DNA sequences in the sample encode the same CDR3. This chain uses TRBV2 with TRBJ2-5; D gene uncertain. CDR1 is SNHLY, CDR2 FYNNEI, per germline. Trimming took off 2 bases at V and 0 bases at J, with 7 bases between the two ends. The CDR3 totals 14 residues. In DNA, the CDR3 is TGTGCCAGCAGTGAAAATCGGGACCAAGAGACCCAGTACTTC. The encoded protein is CASSENRDQETQYF.

This chain links TRBV12-5 with TRBJ2-3; 8 bases map to TRBD2. CDR3 size: 16 residues. CDR1 and CDR2 from the germline V gene are LGHNT and FRNRAP. V shed 0 bases, J shed 11 bases, and the junction held 13 bases outside the gene matches. The CDR3 DNA follows: TGTGCTAGTGGTTTGGTATCCAGCGGGGGCCTACGGGGGCAGTATTTT. The encoded protein is CASGLVSSGGLRGQYF.

The CDR3 nucleotides read TGTGCCAGCAGTGTAGGACAGCTTCAAGCTTTCTTT. Translation: CASSVGQLQAFF. The chain couples TRBV6-1 to TRBJ1-1; a weak D match, TRBD1 (6 bases). V was shortened by 4 bases and J by 9 bases, with 12 bases between the two germline ends. The V gene's germline CDR1 is MNHNS and CDR2 SASEGT. The CDR3 extends over 12 amino acids.

The V and J genes are TRBV18 and TRBJ1-2, with 8 bases aligning to TRBD1. Germline CDR1 and CDR2: KGHSH and LQKENI. This CDR3 contains 13 residues. V trimming: 2 bases; J trimming: 7 bases; junction bases outside the gene matches: 3. This chain's CDR3 is CASSPGQGGGYTF. The CDR3 coding sequence is TGTGCCAGCTCACCAGGACAGGGTGGTGGCTACACCTTC.

Comment on this clone: Its ends do not fully match the called genes, so a read error is possible. J is TRBJ1-2 and V is TRBV30; TRBD1 might be the D (5 bases). Germline lookup yields CDR1 GTSNPN and CDR2 SVGIG (reference sequence). The CDR3 consists of 12 residues. The CDR3, as DNA: TGTGCCTGGAGTGCCCGAAGTGACAGCTACAACTTC. This gives the protein CAWSARSDSYNF.

The chain carries TRBV6-6 and TRBJ2-3, with TRBD1 identical over 11 bases. The CDR3 extends over 15 amino acids. With 6 bases clipped from V and 6 bases from J, the junction kept 8 bases outside the gene matches. Per the germline V gene, CDR1 is MNHNY and CDR2 is SVGAGI (reference sequence). CDR3 sequence reads: CASRERDRGRDTQYF. The CDR3 DNA sequence: TGTGCCAGCAGGGAACGGGACAGGGGGAGGGATACGCAGTATTTT.

The chain carries TRBV5-6 and TRBJ2-1; 10 bases match TRBD2. This CDR3 spans 15 amino acids. CDR1 is SGHDT and CDR2 is YYEEEE in the germline V gene. The V and J ends lost 4 bases and 2 bases, in that order; junction bases with no gene match: 3. CDR3 sequence: CASSGTSDTYNEQFF. In nucleotides, the CDR3 is TGTGCCAGCAGCGGGACTAGCGATACCTACAATGAGCAGTTCTTC. The full variable domain, in which reference TRBV5-6 and TRBJ2-1 provide the parts outside the CDR3, is DAGVTQSPTHLIKTRGQQVTLRCSPKSGHDTVSWYQQALGQGPQFIFQYYEEEERQRGNFPDRFSGHQFPNYSSELNVNALLLGDSALYLCASSGTSDTYNEQFFGPGTRLTVL.

This clone showed up just a few times. The chain has TRBV5-1 and TRBJ1-1; 8 bases agree with TRBD1. Germline V gives CDR1 SGHRS, CDR2 YFSETQ. The J segment lost 5 bases and the V segment lost 4 bases, leaving 10 bases of the junction unmatched. The CDR3 has 15 residues. The DNA for the CDR3 is TGCGCCAGCAGCCGTCTAGGACAGGGTGCAACTGAAGCTTTCTTT. Its translation is CASSRLGQGATEAFF.

The V gene is TRBV27, the J gene TRBJ2-2, with 8 bases fitting TRBD1. J was trimmed by 0 bases and V by 2 bases; bases with no gene match: 5. The CDR3 contains 17 residues. Germline V gene data show CDR1 as MNHEY and CDR2 as SMNVEV (reference sequence). The CDR3 spells CASSLKAGGANTGELFF. CDR3 in DNA: TGTGCCAGCAGTTTAAAAGCAGGGGGCGCGAACACCGGGGAGCTGTTTTTT.

The CDR3 spells CASSPGTGAYSTDTQYF. The DNA for the CDR3 is TGTGCCAGCTCACCAGGGACAGGAGCTTATAGCACAGATACGCAGTATTTT. V gene TRBV18 combines with J gene TRBJ2-3, with 8 bases aligning to TRBD1. With 2 bases clipped from V and 0 bases from J, the junction kept 7 bases outside the gene matches. The CDR3 consists of 17 residues. Germline V gene lookup returns CDR1 KGHSH and CDR2 LQKENI. Looking up the rest from reference TRBV18 and TRBJ2-3 gives the full variable domain: NAGVMQNPRHLVRRRGQEARLRCSPMKGHSHVYWYRQLPEEGLKFMVYLQKENIIDESGMPKERFSAEFPKEGPSILRIQQVVRGDSAAYFCASSPGTGAYSTDTQYFGPGTRLTVL.

The genes are TRBV10-3 and TRBJ2-1; D gene uncertain. Germline V gene sequence: CDR1 ENHRY, CDR2 SYGVKD. This CDR3 has 16 amino acids. Trimming cost V 3 bases and J 0 bases, with 12 bases left between them. In nucleotides, the CDR3 is TGTGCCATCAGTGACTCTGACTTATCCTCCTACAATGAGCAGTTCTTC. Amino acids: CAISDSDLSSYNEQFF.

This clone was detected only once. The gene calls are TRBV7-9 and TRBJ2-5; D may be TRBD1 (5 bases). Trimming removed 5 bases at V and 5 bases at J, with 15 bases between. The CDR3 is 14 residues long. Germline-derived CDR1 and CDR2 are SEHNR and FQNEAQ (reference sequence). The CDR3 DNA sequence: TGTGCCAGCAGCCTATGGAAGGGGATGGAGACCCAGTACTTC. Its protein is CASSLWKGMETQYF.

The J gene is TRBJ2-7, the V gene TRBV2; possible D gene TRBD2, 5 bases. Germline CDR1 and CDR2: SNHLY and FYNNEI. V lost 6 bases to trimming and J lost 1 base, with 19 bases between them. The CDR3 runs to 16 residues. The chain's CDR3 is CASSGSDYPFSYEQYF. The CDR3 nucleotides read TGTGCCAGCAGCGGGTCCGACTATCCCTTTTCCTACGAGCAGTACTTC.

The table lists this clone with a count of one. The chain couples TRBV6-1 to TRBJ2-7; D call uncertain. Trimming left V 8 bases short and J 2 bases short, with 10 bases between. The CDR3 runs 12 residues. The germline CDR1 and CDR2 sequences are MNHNS and SASEGT. The CDR3 DNA reads as TGTGCCAGCGGCGGCGGCACCTACGAGCAGTACTTC. Encoded protein: CASGGGTYEQYF.

The chain uses TRBV30 and TRBJ1-1; no clear D gene. Germline V lookup: CDR1 GTSNPN, CDR2 SVGIG (reference sequence). The CDR3 contains 12 residues. The V end lost 0 bases, the J end lost 11 bases, and 13 bases lay between the germline ends. CDR3 region: CAWSVLGDRAFF. CDR3 sequence (DNA): TGTGCCTGGAGTGTACTGGGAGATCGGGCTTTCTTT.

This clone was seen more than once but under ten times. The DNA of the CDR3 is TGTGCCAGCAGCTTTTCACAGTTCACAGATACGCAGTATTTT. It yields the protein CASSFSQFTDTQYF. The J gene is TRBJ2-3, the V gene TRBV7-2, with D hard to call. Trimming removed 3 bases at V and 2 bases at J, with 9 bases between. Germline V gene sequence: CDR1 SGHTA, CDR2 FQGNSA. This CDR3 has 14 amino acids.

The chain is built from TRBV29-1 and TRBJ1-1; 7 bases are shared with TRBD1. Germline CDR1 is SQVTM and CDR2 is ANQGSEA. The junction had 6 bases not matched to a gene; V was cut back by 7 bases and J by 4 bases. The length of the CDR3 is 12 residues. The CDR3 bases are TGCAGCGCTCGGGACAGCCTCACTGAAGCTTTCTTT. It yields the protein CSARDSLTEAFF.

The sample holds one count of this clone. The CDR3 does not close with the conserved phenylalanine or tryptophan, likely indicating a read error. The chain couples TRBV11-1 to TRBJ2-3; a weak D match, TRBD1 (6 bases). Trimming left V 0 bases short and J 2 bases short, with 12 bases between. The CDR3 length is 16 residues. The germline V gene encodes CDR1 SGHAT and CDR2 FQDESV (reference sequence). Here the CDR3 reads CASSLATGTYTDTQYV. DNA for the CDR3: TGTGCCAGCAGCTTAGCGACGGGGACATACACAGATACGCAGTATGTT.

V and J are TRBV6-1 and TRBJ2-7, with TRBD2 matching 11 bases. In germline, CDR1 is MNHNS, CDR2 SASEGT. After removal of 2 bases from V and 3 bases from J, the junction contained 6 bases not matched to a gene. The length of the CDR3 is 16 residues. CDR3 coding DNA: TGTGCCAGCAGTGAACTGGGTAGCGGGAGGGGCTACGAGCAGTACTTC. Its protein is CASSELGSGRGYEQYF.

This chain connects TRBV2 to TRBJ2-2, with 14 bases matching TRBD2. CDR1 SNHLY and CDR2 FYNNEI come from the germline V gene. This CDR3 is 18 amino acids long. V trimming: 5 bases; J trimming: 2 bases; junction bases outside the gene matches: 7. The CDR3 nucleotides are TGTGCCAGCAGTCCCCGGACTAGCGGGAGGTCCAACACCGGGGAGCTGTTTTTT. Protein product: CASSPRTSGRSNTGELFF. The variable domain in full, with the rest retrieved from reference TRBV2 and TRBJ2-2, is EPEVTQTPSHQVTQMGQEVILRCVPISNHLYFYWYRQILGQKVEFLVSFYNNEISEKSEIFDDQFSVERPDGSNFTLKIRSTKLEDSAMYFCASSPRTSGRSNTGELFFGEGSRLTVL.

The CDR3: CASSLLSGGYEQYF. CDR3 nucleotides: TGTGCCAGCAGCCTCCTTTCGGGGGGCTACGAGCAGTACTTC. This chain uses TRBV7-6 with TRBJ2-7; 7 bases line up with TRBD2. The CDR3 covers 14 residues. V lost 5 bases to trimming and J lost 3 bases; unmatched junction nucleotides: 7. Germline V gives CDR1 SGHVS, CDR2 FNYEAQ.

The chain has TRBV29-1 and TRBJ1-1; TRBD1 agrees at 7 bases. This CDR3 is built from 13 residues. Germline V gives CDR1 SQVTM, CDR2 ANQGSEA. Trimming removed 7 bases from V and 4 bases from J; junction bases left unmatched: 9. The CDR3 loop reads CSGTSGGTTEAFF. The CDR3 DNA is TGCAGCGGCACATCAGGGGGTACCACTGAAGCTTTCTTT.

The rearrangement joins TRBV7-2 to TRBJ2-1, with 11 positions matching TRBD2. Germline assignment: CDR1 SGHTA and CDR2 FQGNSA. J gave up 2 bases and V 1 base, and 7 bases lay outside the gene matches. There are 18 residues in the CDR3. This CDR3 is CASSLGAGTSGAYNEQFF. For the CDR3, the DNA is TGTGCCAGCAGCTTAGGGGCCGGGACTAGCGGAGCCTACAATGAGCAGTTCTTC.

The table lists this clone with a count of one. This rearrangement joins TRBV7-2 to TRBJ2-1; 8 nucleotides line up with TRBD2. Germline-derived CDR1 and CDR2 are SGHTA and FQGNSA. The V segment lost 5 bases and the J segment 4 bases; nucleotides outside the gene matches: 10. This CDR3 has 16 residues. CDR3 sequence (DNA): TGTGCCAGCAGCCCGAGTAGCGGGACCGCATACAATGAGCAGTTCTTC. Translation gives CASSPSSGTAYNEQFF.

As concerns this clone: Other DNA sequences of this sample code for an identical CDR3. This rearrangement joins TRBV5-1 to TRBJ2-7; TRBD2 matches at 9 bases. Germline CDR1 and CDR2: SGHRS and YFSETQ. The CDR3 is 16 amino acids. V shed 0 bases, J shed 2 bases, and the junction held 6 bases outside the gene matches. The CDR3 reads CASSLVAGGPPYEQYF. CDR3 DNA sequence: TGCGCCAGCAGCTTGGTGGCGGGAGGGCCCCCCTACGAGCAGTACTTC.

The V and J genes are TRBV6-4 and TRBJ1-5; maybe TRBD1 (6 bases). The CDR3 has 14 residues. Trimming left V 9 bases short and J 4 bases short, with 16 bases between. CDR1 is MRHNA and CDR2 is SNTAGT in the germline V gene. The CDR3 region is CASLFPGENQPQHF. In nucleotides, the CDR3 is TGTGCCAGTTTGTTTCCAGGGGAAAATCAGCCCCAGCATTTT.

This clone was seen a few times. The rearrangement joins TRBV30 to TRBJ2-1; 7 bases fit TRBD2. Germline CDR1 and CDR2: GTSNPN and SVGIG (reference sequence). The V and J ends lost 0 bases and 8 bases, in that order; junction bases with no gene match: 10. The CDR3 spans 15 residues. CDR3 loop: CAWSVPATSWDEQFF. In DNA form, the CDR3 reads TGTGCCTGGAGTGTACCCGCGACTAGCTGGGATGAGCAGTTCTTC. Together with reference TRBV30 and TRBJ2-1, the CDR3 gives the full variable domain: SQTIHQWPATLVQPVGSPLSLECTVEGTSNPNLYWYRQAAGRGLQLLFYSVGIGQISSEVPQNLSASRPQDRQFILSSKKLLLSDSGFYLCAWSVPATSWDEQFFGPGTRLTVL.